This TCR beta chain was observed in a study of blood T cell repertoires in COVID-19. TCRdb keeps only in-frame clones here, not all; method: immunoSEQ multiplex PCR. The table lists roughly 300,000 clones, less than 90% of them singletons. There are 16 residues in the CDR3. The germline gives CDR1 ENHRY, CDR2 SYGVKD. V was clipped by 5 bases and J by 6 bases, with 20 bases between them. The TCR comes from a human donor in a cohort sampled during active COVID-19. Sequenced sample: peripheral blood. The chain links TRBV10-3 to TRBJ2-1; D gene ambiguous. Here the CDR3 reads CAISFRAPGQTNEQFF. CDR3 DNA sequence: TGTGCCATCAGTTTCAGAGCGCCGGGTCAAACCAATGAGCAGTTCTTC.